The clone carrying this TCR beta chain was counted only a few times. Its antigen is still unknown. Library preparation (for TCRbeta) was performed with unique molecular identifiers. One entry per CDR3 protein, called by TCRdb with MiXCR from the PCR reads. The table shows approximately 85,000 distinct CDR3 sequences, with about a sixth occurring only once. The data originate from a study of T-cell reconstitution after alpha-beta-depleted transplantation in children. General study results and limits: T-cell counts and diversity were attributed mostly to newly produced T cells one year after transplant. Alpha-beta T cells about two months after transplant reportedly derived from several hundred expanded graft clones.

Trimming removed 2 bases from V and 6 bases from J, with 13 bases in between. Germline V gene lookup returns CDR1 SGHTA and CDR2 FQGNSA. The CDR3 runs 15 residues. The rearrangement joins TRBV7-2 to TRBJ2-2; D remains ambiguous. The source was PBMCs, mostly from graft donor cells, collected 180 days after TCRalphabeta/CD19-depleted stem cell transplant. The sequence was collected from a male patient between 2 and 10 years old who had a stem cell transplant for acute lymphoblastic leukemia, so the T cells may come from the graft donor. CDR3 sequence: CASSLLTGVSGELFF. The CDR3 DNA follows: TGTGCCAGCAGCTTACTCACGGGCGTCTCCGGGGAGCTGTTTTTT. The whole variable domain, filled in from reference TRBV7-2 and TRBJ2-2, reads GAGVSQSPSNKVTEKGKDVELRCDPISGHTALYWYRQSLGQGLEFLIYFQGNSAPDKSGLPSDRFSAERTGGSVSTLTIQRTQQEDSAVYLCASSLLTGVSGELFFGEGSRLTVL.